The 30 T cell receptor beta chains presented below share a single source sample, sequenced in a study of CD8+ T cells in alopecia areata. Following RNA extraction, reverse transcription yielded cDNA that acted as the sequencing template. This table comes from immunoSEQ multiplex PCR, and its TCRdb copy is limited to in-frame clones, with some not included. The sample lists 60,000 to 65,000 clones; about 40% were seen once. The specimen was NKG2D-low CD8+ T cells sorted from blood. All receptors come from a human donor with alopecia areata.

This chain joins TRBV5-1 and TRBJ2-1; the D is unclear. The CDR3 runs to 12 residues. Deletions cut 1 base from V and 10 bases from J, with 9 bases between. Germline V lookup: CDR1 SGHRS, CDR2 YFSETQ. For the CDR3, the DNA is TGCGCCAGCAGCTTGACCGGCGCGGAGCAGTTCTTC. Amino acids: CASSLTGAEQFF.

The chain employs TRBV19 and TRBJ1-5; D gene unclear. Germline lookup yields CDR1 LNHDA and CDR2 SQIVND (reference sequence). V was clipped by 3 bases and J by 6 bases, with 12 bases between them. The CDR3 has 14 residues. The CDR3 sequence is CASSMMGDAQPQHF. DNA of the CDR3: TGTGCCAGTAGTATGATGGGCGACGCTCAGCCCCAGCATTTT.

A word on this clone: Other DNA sequences in this sample translate to the same CDR3. The chain combines TRBV29-1 with TRBJ2-7; TRBD1 or TRBD2 may be the D gene (5 bases each). Germline values: CDR1 SQVTM, CDR2 ANQGSEA. The CDR3 consists of 12 residues. V lost 5 bases and J lost 3, with 11 bases in between. CDR3 nucleotide sequence: TGCAGCGTTAGGGACGGAAGCTACGAGCAGTACTTC. The encoded protein is CSVRDGSYEQYF.

Remarks on this clone: The same CDR3 is also encoded by other DNA sequences in this sample. This sequence joins TRBV29-1 and TRBJ1-2; 10 bases fit TRBD1. The germline CDR1 and CDR2 sequences are SQVTM and ANQGSEA. The CDR3 loop spans 12 amino acids. After removal of 6 bases from V and 2 bases from J, the junction contained 0 bases not matched to a gene. The CDR3 coding sequence is TGCAGCGTGGGACAGGGGAACTATGGCTACACCTTC. It is translated as CSVGQGNYGYTF. The variable domain in full, with the rest retrieved from reference TRBV29-1 and TRBJ1-2, is SAVISQKPSRDICQRGTSLTIQCQVDSQVTMMFWYRQQPGQSLTLIATANQGSEATYESGFVIDKFPISRPNLTFSTLTVSNMSPEDSSIYLCSVGQGNYGYTFGSGTRLTVV.

The chain joins TRBV5-1 to TRBJ2-7, with 7 bases lining up with TRBD1. The germline V gene has CDR1 SGHRS and CDR2 YFSETQ. J was trimmed by 3 bases and V by 1 base; bases with no gene match: 7. The CDR3 covers 15 residues. CDR3 coding DNA: TGCGCCAGCAGCTTGCCGACCAGGGGGTTCTACGAGCAGTACTTC. It codes for CASSLPTRGFYEQYF. The variable domain in full, completed from reference TRBV5-1 and TRBJ2-7, reads KAGVTQTPRYLIKTRGQQVTLSCSPISGHRSVSWYQQTPGQGLQFLFEYFSETQRNKGNFPGRFSGRQFSNSRSEMNVSTLELGDSALYLCASSLPTRGFYEQYFGPGTRLTVT.

This chain connects TRBV28 to TRBJ2-3; D is possibly TRBD1 (6 bases). Between the trimmed V and J ends, which lost 5 bases and 1 base, there was a span of 19 bases. The CDR3 has 17 amino acids. Per germline, CDR1 MDHEN and CDR2 SYDVKM. The CDR3 nucleotides read TGTGCCAGCAGTCCCCTCGCGACACGGACAGGCACAGATACGCAGTATTTT. Protein sequence: CASSPLATRTGTDTQYF.

V is TRBV28 and J is TRBJ2-3, with TRBD2 matching over 9 bases. V shed 2 bases and J 7 bases; nucleotides not matched to a gene: 16. The CDR3 contains 18 residues. The germline V gene encodes CDR1 MDHEN and CDR2 SYDVKM. Here the CDR3 reads CASSLLASFAGGRHTQYF. As DNA, the CDR3 is TGTGCCAGCAGTTTACTCGCGTCGTTCGCGGGAGGGCGTCATACGCAGTATTTT.

The J gene is TRBJ2-7, the V gene TRBV5-1; 7 nucleotides match TRBD1. The junction had 2 bases not matched to a gene; V was cut back by 5 bases and J by 0 bases. The length of the CDR3 is 13 residues. Germline V gives CDR1 SGHRS, CDR2 YFSETQ. In DNA, the CDR3 is TGCGCCAGCAGTGGGACAGTCTCCTACGAGCAGTACTTC. Protein sequence: CASSGTVSYEQYF.

The gene calls are TRBV28 and TRBJ2-1; 8 nucleotides match TRBD2. Germline CDR1 reads MDHEN; CDR2 reads SYDVKM. The CDR3 spans 15 residues. V was clipped by 4 bases and J by 7 bases; unmatched bases: 9. The CDR3: CASSSGTSVLNEQFF. The CDR3 nucleotides are TGTGCCAGCAGTTCCGGGACTAGTGTGCTGAATGAGCAGTTCTTC.

The sample holds a few counts of this clone. The chain recombines TRBV7-9 with TRBJ2-7, with D perhaps given as TRBD1 or TRBD2 (5 bases each). V lost 5 bases and J 4 bases, leaving 15 bases between the germline ends. Germline V gene data show CDR1 as SEHNR and CDR2 as FQNEAQ (reference sequence). The CDR3 spans 14 residues. In DNA, the CDR3 is TGTGCCAGCAGCCCGGTAGGGACCGCGTACGAGCAGTACTTC. Its protein is CASSPVGTAYEQYF.

This clone appeared a few times. The chain combines TRBV28 with TRBJ2-5; D not resolved. V was cut by 3 bases and J by 8 bases, with 7 bases left in between. The length of the CDR3 is 11 residues. The germline gives CDR1 MDHEN, CDR2 SYDVKM. The CDR3 protein is CASSFIGTQYF. CDR3 coding DNA: TGTGCCAGCAGTTTCATAGGTACCCAGTACTTC.

The sample holds a few counts of this clone. This chain connects TRBV29-1 to TRBJ2-5; D remains unclear. Trimming pared 4 bases from V and 2 bases from J, leaving 8 bases between. The CDR3 length is 12 residues. CDR1 and CDR2 from the germline V gene are SQVTM and ANQGSEA. The CDR3 DNA reads as TGCAGCGTTGGAGGACCTCAAGAGACCCAGTACTTC. It codes for CSVGGPQETQYF. Full variable domain (outside the CDR3, taken from reference TRBV29-1 and TRBJ2-5): SAVISQKPSRDICQRGTSLTIQCQVDSQVTMMFWYRQQPGQSLTLIATANQGSEATYESGFVIDKFPISRPNLTFSTLTVSNMSPEDSSIYLCSVGGPQETQYFGPGTRLLVL.

This clone was observed a few times. This specimen includes other DNA sequences encoding the same CDR3. This rearrangement joins TRBV7-9 to TRBJ2-1, with D perhaps TRBD2 (5 bases). The CDR3 covers 13 residues. V gave up 0 bases and J gave up 7 bases, with 7 bases separating them. Germline CDR1 and CDR2: SEHNR and FQNEAQ (reference sequence). CDR3 in amino acids: CASSLASGNEQFF. Written as DNA, the CDR3 is TGTGCCAGCAGCTTAGCATCGGGGAATGAGCAGTTCTTC.

This rearrangement joins TRBV27 to TRBJ2-7; no clear D. The CDR3 loop spans 13 amino acids. Germline lookup yields CDR1 MNHEY and CDR2 SMNVEV (reference sequence). Trimming left V 3 bases short and J 1 base short, with 7 bases between. The CDR3 DNA sequence: TGTGCCAGCAGTTTGCACGGATCCTACGAGCAGTACTTC. This translates into CASSLHGSYEQYF.

This clone was seen a few times. Here the CDR3 DNA reads TGTGCCAGCAGCGAGGGACTAGCGGGAGGAAGCACAGATACGCAGTATTTT. Its translation: CASSEGLAGGSTDTQYF. The V gene is TRBV6-4, the J gene TRBJ2-3, with TRBD2 identical over 15 bases. Germline CDR1 MRHNA, CDR2 SNTAGT. CDR3 length: 17 residues. After removal of 6 bases from V and 0 bases from J, the junction contained 4 bases not matched to a gene.

The V call is TRBV14, the J call TRBJ2-1; D is undetermined. Germline V lookup: CDR1 SGHDN, CDR2 FVKESK. The CDR3 is made up of 12 amino acids. The V gene lost 1 base and the J gene lost 8 bases, with 6 bases spanning the gap. The CDR3 reads CASSQVQDEQFF. In nucleotides, the CDR3 is TGTGCCAGCAGCCAAGTTCAGGATGAGCAGTTCTTC.

The J gene is TRBJ1-2, the V gene TRBV30, with D maybe TRBD1 (6 bases). The V end lost 0 bases, the J end lost 8 bases, and 13 bases lay between the germline ends. The CDR3 is 13 residues long. The germline CDR1 and CDR2 sequences are GTSNPN and SVGIG (reference sequence). DNA of the CDR3: TGTGCCTGGAGTGTTGGGAAGGGGGTCGGCTACACCTTC. This translates into CAWSVGKGVGYTF. The whole variable domain, filled in from reference TRBV30 and TRBJ1-2, reads SQTIHQWPATLVQPVGSPLSLECTVEGTSNPNLYWYRQAAGRGLQLLFYSVGIGQISSEVPQNLSASRPQDRQFILSSKKLLLSDSGFYLCAWSVGKGVGYTFGSGTRLTVV.

This clone appeared a few times. The chain joins TRBV29-1 to TRBJ2-2; D perhaps matches TRBD2 (5 bases). The CDR3 has 12 residues. V was trimmed by 6 bases and J by 6 bases, leaving 11 bases between them. CDR1 SQVTM and CDR2 ANQGSEA come from the germline V gene. This CDR3 reads CSVWSGSGELFF. The CDR3 DNA sequence: TGCAGCGTATGGTCGGGGTCCGGGGAGCTGTTTTTT.

In this sample, this clone turned up once. The gene calls are TRBV30 and TRBJ2-7; D remains ambiguous. Trimming shortened V by 1 base and J by 0 bases, and 4 bases separated the two germline ends. The CDR3 totals 12 residues. CDR1 and CDR2 from the germline V gene are GTSNPN and SVGIG (reference sequence). The CDR3 loop reads CAWSGDSYEQYF. CDR3 DNA: TGTGCCTGGAGTGGGGACTCCTACGAGCAGTACTTC.

This clone was seen a handful of times. The J gene is TRBJ2-3, the V gene TRBV7-2; D is ambiguous. The germline gives CDR1 SGHTA, CDR2 FQGNSA. V shed 2 bases and J shed 6 bases, with 18 bases lying between them. The CDR3 is 16 amino acids. The CDR3 nucleotides are TGTGCCAGCAGCTTAATGGGCGATCTCCCTTTGGATACGCAGTATTTT. Protein product: CASSLMGDLPLDTQYF.

The chain is built from TRBV9 and TRBJ1-2, with D maybe TRBD1 (6 bases). This CDR3 is built from 14 residues. CDR1 is SGDLS, CDR2 YYNGEE, per germline. V lost 4 bases, J lost 4 bases, and 14 bases lay in between. CDR3 residues: CASSPGTGAYGYTF. CDR3 in DNA: TGTGCCAGCAGCCCGGGTACGGGGGCCTATGGCTACACCTTC.

The chain uses TRBV13 and TRBJ2-7; D not certain. Germline V gene data show CDR1 as PRHDT and CDR2 as FYEKMQ (reference sequence). The CDR3 consists of 12 residues. V lost 8 bases and J 6 bases, leaving 14 bases between the germline ends. CDR3 nucleotides: TGTGCCAGCGTCCGGGCCGGTGGCGAGCAGTACTTC. This sequence encodes CASVRAGGEQYF.

This clone has more than one count but fewer than ten. The CDR3 reads CSAHPPSANTEAFF. In DNA, the CDR3 is TGCAGCGCCCACCCCCCGTCCGCTAACACTGAAGCTTTCTTT. This chain links TRBV29-1 with TRBJ1-1; D not resolved. The V end lost 7 bases, the J end lost 2 bases, and 17 bases lay between the germline ends. The CDR3 is made up of 14 amino acids. Germline V gene lookup returns CDR1 SQVTM and CDR2 ANQGSEA.

For the CDR3, the DNA is TGTGCCAGCAGTGAAGCGCTTCGTCTTGGCGGGAGCTACCAAGAGACCCAGTACTTC. It translates to CASSEALRLGGSYQETQYF. The genes are TRBV2 and TRBJ2-5, with TRBD2 matching 7 bases. The junction had 13 bases not matched to a gene; V was cut back by 0 bases and J by 0 bases. In germline, CDR1 is SNHLY, CDR2 FYNNEI. The CDR3 sequence is 19 residues long.

V is TRBV4-1 and J is TRBJ1-1; no clear D gene. The CDR3 is made up of 12 amino acids. The germline CDR1 and CDR2 sequences are MGHRA and YSYEKL. V shed 1 base and J shed 6 bases, with 6 bases lying between them. The CDR3 bases are TGCGCCAGCAGCCAAGCTACCGCTGAAGCTTTCTTT. It codes for CASSQATAEAFF.

The rearrangement joins TRBV27 to TRBJ2-3, with 12 nucleotides matching TRBD2. With 2 bases clipped from V and 2 bases from J, the junction kept 5 bases outside the gene matches. This CDR3 comprises 17 residues. CDR1 is MNHEY and CDR2 is SMNVEV in the germline V gene (reference sequence). The CDR3 sequence: CASSLLTSGGLTDTQYF. The CDR3 region has the DNA TGTGCCAGCAGTTTACTGACTAGCGGGGGCCTCACAGATACGCAGTATTTT.

There are a few counts of this clone. This chain uses TRBV28 with TRBJ2-3, with TRBD2 matching 11 bases. This CDR3 region has 16 residues. The germline CDR1 and CDR2 sequences are MDHEN and SYDVKM. V gave up 2 bases and J gave up 4 bases; unmatched junction bases: 5. CDR3 loop: CASSLVLAGVADTQYF. The CDR3 DNA sequence: TGTGCCAGCAGTTTAGTACTAGCGGGAGTGGCAGATACGCAGTATTTT.

The rearrangement joins TRBV25-1 to TRBJ2-1, with D possibly being TRBD2 (5 bases). The CDR3 loop spans 12 amino acids. The germline CDR1 and CDR2 sequences are MGHDK and SYGVNS. Deletions cut 8 bases from V and 6 bases from J, with 11 bases between. This CDR3 reads CASGLGSNEQFF. CDR3 in DNA: TGTGCCAGCGGACTGGGGTCCAATGAGCAGTTCTTC.

The chain uses TRBV7-9 and TRBJ2-2, with 9 bases that match TRBD1. Germline CDR1 SEHNR, CDR2 FQNEAQ (reference sequence). There are 19 residues in the CDR3. J lost 5 bases, V lost 3 bases, and 16 bases had no gene match. The CDR3 DNA is TGTGCCAGCAGCTTCCTGAATGCTTGGGACAGGGAGGGGACCGGGGAGCTGTTTTTT. It codes for CASSFLNAWDREGTGELFF.

This clone was seen a handful of times. DNA for the CDR3: TGTGCCAGCAGCTTTTCCTCGACAGGGCACACTGAAGCTTTCTTT. Translation: CASSFSSTGHTEAFF. The chain carries TRBV7-9 and TRBJ1-1; TRBD1 matches 7 bases. From germline, CDR1 is SEHNR and CDR2 FQNEAQ (reference sequence). The CDR3 has 15 residues. V lost 3 bases, J lost 3 bases, and 7 bases stayed unmatched. Together with reference TRBV7-9 and TRBJ1-1, the CDR3 gives the full variable domain: DTGVSQNPRHKITKRGQNVTFRCDPISEHNRLYWYRQTLGQGPEFLTYFQNEAQLEKSRLLSDRFSAERPKGSFSTLEIQRTEQGDSAMYLCASSFSSTGHTEAFFGQGTRLTVV.